A single TCR beta chain is shown here with its context. Every one of the donors was a Caucasian adult that lived in Nashville, Tennessee. Germline V CDR1 and CDR2: SGHNT, YYREEE (reference sequence). The length of the CDR3 is 15 residues. With 4 bases removed from V and 2 bases from J, the gap between germline ends came to 15 bases. This sample was taken from a study of shared clonotypes between healthy human individuals. Repertoires were generated with immunoSEQ multiplex PCR, while TCRdb's copy carries only in-frame clones and drops some. The repertoire consists of some 1.5 million clones, with roughly 95% occurring once and the leading ten covering 1% to 1.5%.

The rearrangement joins TRBV5-4 to TRBJ1-2; unclear D gene. The sample comprised naive CD4+ T cells sorted from blood. The subset here: CD45RA+ positively selected. The sequence came from a man younger than 40 in good health. For the CDR3, the DNA is TGTGCCAGCAGCCCGATACAAACAGTAAACTATGGCTACACCTTC. Translating gives CASSPIQTVNYGYTF.